This is a list of T cell receptor beta chains from one sample in a study of cytomegalovirus exposure and HLA in healthy donors. Data came from immunoSEQ multiplex PCR; TCRdb stores just in-frame clones and leaves some out. The data hold some 150,000 clones, with 65% to 85% observed a single time. Material for sequencing was PBMCs. These receptors originate from a man aged 25-45 years in good health and CMV-seronegative. The CDR3 runs from the conserved cysteine through the conserved F or W. D genes are given only for firm matches. For some rows the clone size is stated as once, few or many, or as a class when expanded; others skip it.

length	V	J	D	size	CDR3	DNA
15	TRBV6-1	TRBJ2-4	TRBD1	NA	CASEFSRGRYNIQYF	TGTGCCAGCGAGTTTTCCAGGGGGCGATATAACATTCAGTACTTC
14	TRBV6-5	TRBJ1-2	NA	NA	CASSSLPLGNGYTF	TGTGCCAGCAGTTCCCTGCCTCTCGGGAATGGCTACACCTTC
16	TRBV7-2	TRBJ2-5	TRBD2	NA	CASSAPSGGAWETQYF	TGTGCCAGCAGCGCTCCTAGCGGGGGAGCCTGGGAGACCCAGTACTTC
15	TRBV11-2	TRBJ2-3	NA	NA	CASSLEGVLTDTQYF	TGTGCCAGCAGCTTAGAAGGGGTCTTGACAGATACGCAGTATTTT
14	TRBV15	TRBJ1-2	NA	NA	CATSRGGDDYGYTF	TGTGCCACCAGCAGAGGGGGCGATGACTATGGCTACACCTTC
15	TRBV5-4	TRBJ2-3	NA	NA	CASSPGASLGDTQYF	TGTGCCAGCAGCCCAGGGGCTTCCCTTGGGGATACGCAGTATTTT
16	TRBV28	TRBJ2-7	TRBD2	once	CASSPALAGGLYEQYF	TGTGCCAGCAGTCCCGCACTAGCGGGAGGCCTCTACGAGCAGTACTTC
13	TRBV5-1	TRBJ1-1	TRBD1	NA	CASSLTGDTEAFF	TGCGCCAGCAGCTTAACAGGGGACACTGAAGCTTTCTTT
14	TRBV18	TRBJ1-1	TRBD1	NA	CASSPGQGNTEAFF	TGTGCCAGCTCACCCGGACAGGGGAACACTGAAGCTTTCTTT
12	TRBV28	TRBJ1-1	NA	NA	CASSLGRHEAFF	TGTGCCAGCAGTTTAGGCAGACATGAAGCTTTCTTT
16	TRBV19	TRBJ2-6	NA	NA	CASSITEYSGANVLTF	TGTGCCAGTAGTATCACAGAATACTCTGGGGCCAACGTCCTGACTTTC
13	TRBV5-1	TRBJ2-7	TRBD1	NA	CASSQGTGAEQYF	TGCGCCAGCAGCCAGGGGACAGGGGCCGAGCAGTACTTC
16	TRBV4-1	TRBJ2-5	TRBD1	NA	CASSQGHSQGAETQYF	TGCGCCAGCAGCCAGGGGCACTCTCAGGGGGCGGAGACCCAGTACTTC
14	TRBV11-1	TRBJ2-3	TRBD2	few	CASNPGTSADTQYF	TGTGCCAGCAACCCCGGGACTAGCGCAGATACGCAGTATTTT
17	TRBV11-2	TRBJ1-1	TRBD1	NA	CASSPGASTGYVTEAFF	TGTGCCAGCAGCCCCGGGGCGTCGACAGGGTATGTAACTGAAGCTTTCTTT
15	TRBV14	TRBJ2-7	TRBD1	NA	CASSPTGTVLHEQYF	TGTGCCAGCAGCCCGACCGGGACAGTCCTCCACGAGCAGTACTTC
16	TRBV23-1	TRBJ1-1	TRBD1	NA	CASSRSNRGRNTEVFF	TGCGCCAGCAGCCGATCTAACAGGGGGCGGAACACTGAAGTTTTCTTT
13	TRBV11-3	TRBJ2-1	NA	NA	CASSGGGRNEQFF	TGTGCCAGCAGCGGAGGTGGTAGGAATGAGCAGTTCTTC
18	TRBV28	TRBJ2-1	TRBD1	NA	CASSSYRGRAEQGLEQFF	TGTGCCAGCAGTTCCTATAGGGGGCGGGCCGAACAGGGTCTTGAGCAGTTCTTC
16	TRBV4-1	TRBJ1-4	TRBD1	NA	CASSQERGQEDEKLFF	TGCGCCAGCAGCCAAGAACGAGGACAGGAGGATGAAAAACTGTTTTTT
16	TRBV7-9	TRBJ2-5	TRBD2	NA	CASSSWTSGWQETQYF	TGTGCCAGCAGCTCCTGGACTAGCGGGTGGCAAGAGACCCAGTACTTC
15	TRBV6-5	TRBJ1-1	TRBD1	once	CASSYPGTGRYGAFF	TGTGCCAGCAGTTACCCCGGGACAGGGAGGTACGGAGCTTTCTTT
13	TRBV19	TRBJ1-2	NA	NA	CASKKGPFDGYTF	TGTGCCAGTAAAAAGGGGCCGTTTGATGGCTACACCTTC
13	TRBV19	TRBJ2-5	TRBD1	NA	CASSFRDRETQYF	TGTGCCAGTAGTTTCCGGGACAGAGAGACCCAGTACTTC
14	TRBV7-2	TRBJ2-7	NA	NA	CASSLEDYGYEQYF	TGTGCCAGCAGCTTAGAGGACTACGGTTACGAGCAGTACTTC
14	TRBV2	TRBJ1-3	TRBD1	NA	CASRPGGYGNTIYF	TGTGCCAGCAGGCCAGGGGGCTATGGAAACACCATATATTTT
14	TRBV28	TRBJ1-2	NA	NA	CASSLSDRYYGYTF	TGTGCCAGCAGTTTATCCGACAGATACTATGGCTACACCTTC
16	TRBV6-6	TRBJ1-5	NA	NA	CASSYVQGRSNQPQHF	TGTGCCAGCAGTTACGTCCAGGGAAGGTCGAATCAGCCCCAGCATTTT
14	TRBV4-2	TRBJ1-6	NA	NA	CASSQPGDNSPLHF	TGTGCCAGCAGCCAACCGGGAGACAATTCACCCCTCCACTTT